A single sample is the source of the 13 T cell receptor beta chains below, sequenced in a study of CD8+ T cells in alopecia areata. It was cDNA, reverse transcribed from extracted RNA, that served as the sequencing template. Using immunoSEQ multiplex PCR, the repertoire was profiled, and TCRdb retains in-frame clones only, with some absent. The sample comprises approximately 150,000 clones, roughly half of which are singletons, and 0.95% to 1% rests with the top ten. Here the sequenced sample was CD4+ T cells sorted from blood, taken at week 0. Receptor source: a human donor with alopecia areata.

This CDR3 reads CSAAEWLAGGASTDTQYF. As DNA, the CDR3 is TGCAGCGCCGCCGAGTGGCTAGCGGGAGGCGCTAGCACAGATACGCAGTATTTT. The genes are TRBV29-1 and TRBJ2-3, with 11 bases that match TRBD2. Germline V lookup: CDR1 SQVTM, CDR2 ANQGSEA. Trimming took 7 bases from V and 0 from J; bases not matched to a gene: 15. This CDR3 is 18 amino acids long.

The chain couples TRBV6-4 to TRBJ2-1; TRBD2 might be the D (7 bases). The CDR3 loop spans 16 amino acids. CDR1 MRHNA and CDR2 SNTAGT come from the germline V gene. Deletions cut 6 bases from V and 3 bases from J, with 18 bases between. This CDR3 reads CASSNRASGVYNEQFF. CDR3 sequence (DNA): TGTGCCAGCAGCAACAGGGCCAGCGGGGTCTACAATGAGCAGTTCTTC.

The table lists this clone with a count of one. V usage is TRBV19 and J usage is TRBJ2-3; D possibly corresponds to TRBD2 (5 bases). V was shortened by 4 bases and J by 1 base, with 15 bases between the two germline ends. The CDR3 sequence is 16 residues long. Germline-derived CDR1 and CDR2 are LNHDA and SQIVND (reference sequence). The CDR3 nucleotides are TGTGCCAGTAGTAAGGAGGTTACCACTGGCACAGATACGCAGTATTTT. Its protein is CASSKEVTTGTDTQYF.

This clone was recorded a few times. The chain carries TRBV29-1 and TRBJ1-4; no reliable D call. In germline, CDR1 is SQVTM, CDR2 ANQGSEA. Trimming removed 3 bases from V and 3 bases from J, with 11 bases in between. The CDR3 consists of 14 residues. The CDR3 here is CSVDVGRSNEKLFF. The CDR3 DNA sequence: TGCAGCGTTGACGTAGGCAGATCTAATGAAAAACTGTTTTTT.

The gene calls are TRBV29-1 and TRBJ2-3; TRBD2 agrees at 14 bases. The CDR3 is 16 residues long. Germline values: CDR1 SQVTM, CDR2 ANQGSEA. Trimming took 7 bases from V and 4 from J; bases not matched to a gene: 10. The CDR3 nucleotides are TGCAGCGGCGACTTGGGACTAGCGGGAGTTCCAGATACGCAGTATTTT. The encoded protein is CSGDLGLAGVPDTQYF.

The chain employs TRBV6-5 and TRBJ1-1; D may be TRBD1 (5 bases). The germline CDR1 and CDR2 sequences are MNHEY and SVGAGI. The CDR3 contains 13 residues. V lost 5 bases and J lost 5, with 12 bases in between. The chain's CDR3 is CASSGRGFTEAFF. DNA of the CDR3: TGTGCCAGCAGTGGAAGGGGTTTTACTGAAGCTTTCTTT.

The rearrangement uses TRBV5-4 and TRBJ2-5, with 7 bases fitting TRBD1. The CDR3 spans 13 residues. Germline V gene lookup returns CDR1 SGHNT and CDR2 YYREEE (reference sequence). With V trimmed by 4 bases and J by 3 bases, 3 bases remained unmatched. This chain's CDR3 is CASSGDREETQYF. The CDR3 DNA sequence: TGTGCCAGCAGCGGGGACAGAGAAGAGACCCAGTACTTC.

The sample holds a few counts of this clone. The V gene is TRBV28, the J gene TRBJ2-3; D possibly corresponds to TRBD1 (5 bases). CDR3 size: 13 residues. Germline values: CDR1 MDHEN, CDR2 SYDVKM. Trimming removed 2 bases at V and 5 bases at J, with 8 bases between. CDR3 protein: CASSLPREDTQYF. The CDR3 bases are TGTGCCAGCAGTTTACCCAGGGAAGATACGCAGTATTTT.

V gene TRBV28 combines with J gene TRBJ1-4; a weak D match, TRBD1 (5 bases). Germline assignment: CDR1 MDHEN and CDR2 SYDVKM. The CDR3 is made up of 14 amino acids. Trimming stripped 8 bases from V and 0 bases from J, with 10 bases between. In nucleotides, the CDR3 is TGTGCCAGCGGAGGGACGGCAACTAATGAAAAACTGTTTTTT. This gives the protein CASGGTATNEKLFF.

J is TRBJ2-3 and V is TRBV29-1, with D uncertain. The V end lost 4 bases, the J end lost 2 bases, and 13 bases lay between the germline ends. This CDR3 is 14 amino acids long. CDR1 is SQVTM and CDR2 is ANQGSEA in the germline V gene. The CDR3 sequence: CSVGHPVVTDTQYF. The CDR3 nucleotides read TGCAGCGTTGGGCATCCGGTCGTCACAGATACGCAGTATTTT.

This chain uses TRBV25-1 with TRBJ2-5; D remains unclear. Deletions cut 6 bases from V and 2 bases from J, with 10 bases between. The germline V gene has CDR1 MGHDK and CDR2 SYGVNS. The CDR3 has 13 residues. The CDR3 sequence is CASSRTVQETQYF. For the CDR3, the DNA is TGTGCCAGCAGCCGGACGGTACAAGAGACCCAGTACTTC. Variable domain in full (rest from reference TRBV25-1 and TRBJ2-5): EADIYQTPRYLVIGTGKKITLECSQTMGHDKMYWYQQDPGMELHLIHYSYGVNSTEKGDLSSESTVSRIRTEHFPLTLESARPSHTSQYLCASSRTVQETQYFGPGTRLLVL.

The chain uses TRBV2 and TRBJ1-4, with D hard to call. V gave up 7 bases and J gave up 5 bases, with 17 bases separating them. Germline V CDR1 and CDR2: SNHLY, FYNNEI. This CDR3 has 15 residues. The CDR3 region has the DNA TGTGCCAGCAAGGGCACCAACAATAGGAATGAAAAACTGTTTTTT. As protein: CASKGTNNRNEKLFF. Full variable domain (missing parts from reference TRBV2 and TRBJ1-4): EPEVTQTPSHQVTQMGQEVILRCVPISNHLYFYWYRQILGQKVEFLVSFYNNEISEKSEIFDDQFSVERPDGSNFTLKIRSTKLEDSAMYFCASKGTNNRNEKLFFGSGTQLSVL.

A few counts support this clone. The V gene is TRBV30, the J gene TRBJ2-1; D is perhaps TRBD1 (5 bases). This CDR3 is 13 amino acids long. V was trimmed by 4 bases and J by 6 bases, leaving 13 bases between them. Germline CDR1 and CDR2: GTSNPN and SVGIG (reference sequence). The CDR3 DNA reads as TGTGCCTGGAATAGGGCTAGGGGCAATGAGCAGTTCTTC. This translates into CAWNRARGNEQFF.